The present entry profiles one TCR beta chain with its context. Antigen: not known. The CDR3 regions of TCR beta were amplified from RNA transcripts. The TCR CDR3 first-round RT-PCR relied on the HTBI primer set. TCRdb re-analysed the multiplex PCR reads in MiXCR, keeping a single row per CDR3 protein. The data contain about 660,000 distinct CDR3 sequences, nearly 45% of them singletons. The germline gives CDR1 LNHDA, CDR2 SQIVND (reference sequence). The ends were cut back, 3 bases at V and 1 base at J, with 9 bases in the middle. The CDR3 has 14 amino acids. The data are from a study of T cells in Graves' hyperthyroidism and ophthalmopathy. Study observations and caveats: Model output signaled ophthalmopathy a median 6.5 months ahead of onset. Also found in blood were most expanded thyroid clonotypes above 0.001.

The sequence derives from an adult man with Graves' disease, either hyperthyroidism or ophthalmopathy (not recorded which). Sequences were obtained from peripheral blood or thyroid tissue (not recorded which). V usage is TRBV19 and J usage is TRBJ1-1; no firm D call. The CDR3 reads CASSMAVTNTEAFF. CDR3 DNA: TGTGCCAGTAGTATGGCAGTCACGAACACTGAAGCTTTCTTT.